The clone carrying this TCR beta chain was counted a single time. Its target is not known. Germline CDR1 SGHRS, CDR2 YFSETQ. The CDR3 is 15 residues long. Losses at the gene ends were 4 bases for V and 10 bases for J; bases not matched to a gene: 7. This entry belongs to a study of cytomegalovirus exposure and HLA in healthy donors. Study overall: Per a later analysis, the roughly 690 first-cohort and 110 or so validation repertoires shared one platform. General study findings and limits: Reports described diagnosis of cytomegalovirus status by the classifier as highly specific and sensitive.

Profiled with immunoSEQ multiplex PCR; TCRdb holds only in-frame clones, not every one. Of roughly 120,000 clones listed, approximately 94% are singletons. This chain connects TRBV5-1 to TRBJ2-1; TRBD2 matches 14 bases. The origin of this receptor is a woman between 18 and 29 years old in good health and CMV-seronegative. Sequenced sample: PBMCs. CDR3 in amino acids: CASSPGTSGSWEQFF. The CDR3 nucleotides are TGCGCCAGCAGCCCAGGGACTAGCGGGAGCTGGGAGCAGTTCTTC.